Listed here are 20 T cell receptor beta chains from one sample, sequenced in a study of shared clonotypes between healthy human individuals. TCRdb keeps only in-frame clones here, not all; method: immunoSEQ multiplex PCR. The sample yields 800,000 or so clones, about 96% seen once. Naive CD8 cells, CD45RO-negative and positively selected for CCR7, excluded terminally differentiated effector memory CD45RA+ cells. Material: naive CD8+ T cells sorted from blood. The source of these receptors is a man aged 25-45 years in good health.

The chain combines TRBV2 with TRBJ2-1; the match to TRBD2 covers 10 bases. The length of the CDR3 is 14 residues. With V trimmed by 4 bases and J by 4 bases, 1 base remained unmatched. Germline lookup yields CDR1 SNHLY and CDR2 FYNNEI. The CDR3 is CASSASGSYNEQFF. The DNA of the CDR3 is TGTGCCAGCAGTGCTAGCGGGAGTTACAATGAGCAGTTCTTC.

The rearrangement links TRBV7-6 to TRBJ1-1; TRBD1 matches 9 bases. The CDR3 runs 16 residues. V was pared by 4 bases and J by 1 base, with 7 bases of the junction left unmatched. Germline V gives CDR1 SGHVS, CDR2 FNYEAQ. CDR3 in DNA: TGTGCCAGCAGCTCAGGGCGGGGACAGGGGAACACTGAAGCTTTCTTT. This translates into CASSSGRGQGNTEAFF.

V is TRBV7-9 and J is TRBJ2-2, with 7 bases aligning to TRBD2. This CDR3 spans 11 amino acids. With 8 bases clipped from V and 6 bases from J, the junction kept 0 bases outside the gene matches. Germline values: CDR1 SEHNR, CDR2 FQNEAQ (reference sequence). CDR3 sequence (DNA): TGTGCCAGCCGGGAGGCCGGGGAGCTGTTTTTT. Protein sequence: CASREAGELFF.

CDR3 protein: CASSFTGGSSYEQYF. In DNA, the CDR3 is TGTGCCAGCAGTTTCACGGGAGGGAGCTCCTACGAGCAGTACTTC. V gene TRBV27 combines with J gene TRBJ2-7; 8 nucleotides match TRBD2. The CDR3 is 15 residues long. Losses at the gene ends were 3 bases for V and 0 bases for J; bases not matched to a gene: 4. Looked up from germline, CDR1 is MNHEY and CDR2 is SMNVEV (reference sequence).

The CDR3 DNA follows: TGTGCCAGCAGCTCCCCGCGTGGAAACACCATATATTTT. The encoded protein is CASSSPRGNTIYF. The J gene is TRBJ1-3, the V gene TRBV7-9, with D unresolved. Germline V lookup: CDR1 SEHNR, CDR2 FQNEAQ (reference sequence). The CDR3 consists of 13 residues. Trimming cost V 4 bases and J 3 bases, with 7 bases left between them.

Comments on this clone: Within the sample, other DNA sequences also encode this same CDR3. V and J are TRBV5-1 and TRBJ2-7, with D perhaps TRBD1 or TRBD2 (5 bases each). V lost 3 bases and J 1 base, leaving 11 bases between the germline ends. This CDR3 spans 14 amino acids. The germline V gene encodes CDR1 SGHRS and CDR2 YFSETQ. CDR3: CASSSGTGSYEQYF. CDR3 nucleotide sequence: TGCGCCAGCAGCTCAGGGACGGGATCCTACGAGCAGTACTTC.

The count of this clone is one. The rearrangement uses TRBV5-1 and TRBJ2-1; TRBD2 matches at 7 bases. This CDR3 is 16 amino acids long. Looked up from germline, CDR1 is SGHRS and CDR2 is YFSETQ. V shed 4 bases and J 6 bases; nucleotides not matched to a gene: 13. The CDR3 region is CASSHSSGYMPNEQFF. The CDR3 DNA reads as TGCGCCAGCAGCCATTCTAGCGGATATATGCCCAATGAGCAGTTCTTC.

The chain joins TRBV4-1 to TRBJ2-7, with TRBD1 matching over 9 bases. Germline V CDR1 and CDR2: MGHRA, YSYEKL. V gave up 3 bases and J gave up 2 bases; unmatched junction bases: 11. The CDR3 runs 17 residues. CDR3: CASSHATLTGGPYEQYF. The CDR3 region has the DNA TGCGCCAGCAGCCATGCTACTTTGACAGGGGGGCCCTACGAGCAGTACTTC.

This chain uses TRBV4-2 with TRBJ2-7; D may be TRBD1 (6 bases). CDR3 length: 16 amino acids. Germline values: CDR1 LGHNA, CDR2 YNFKEQ. Trimming shortened V by 0 bases and J by 1 base, and 13 bases separated the two germline ends. CDR3 sequence reads: CASSQEAGQFSYEQYF. CDR3 sequence (DNA): TGTGCCAGCAGCCAAGAGGCAGGACAGTTTTCCTACGAGCAGTACTTC.

This clone was seen just once. V and J are TRBV27 and TRBJ2-5; 8 bases line up with TRBD2. Looked up from germline, CDR1 is MNHEY and CDR2 is SMNVEV (reference sequence). The V gene end was trimmed by 11 bases and the J gene end by 3 bases; junction bases not matched to a gene: 11. This CDR3 has 14 amino acids. This chain's CDR3 is CAAAGGATEETQYF. In DNA, the CDR3 is TGTGCCGCCGCGGGGGGAGCGACAGAAGAGACCCAGTACTTC.

The gene calls are TRBV7-8 and TRBJ2-1, with D possibly being TRBD1 (6 bases). The CDR3 is 17 amino acids. Germline values: CDR1 SGHVS, CDR2 FQNEAQ. V was clipped by 5 bases and J by 1 base, with 18 bases between them. CDR3 DNA: TGTGCCAGCAGCCTCCCCACACAGGGAGTGTCCTACAATGAGCAGTTCTTC. Translated: CASSLPTQGVSYNEQFF. The entire variable domain, with the rest obtained from reference TRBV7-8 and TRBJ2-1, is as follows: GAGVSQSPRYKVAKRGQDVALRCDPISGHVSLFWYQQALGQGPEFLTYFQNEAQLDKSGLPSDRFFAERPEGSVSTLKIQRTQQEDSAVYLCASSLPTQGVSYNEQFFGPGTRLTVL.

The rearrangement uses TRBV25-1 and TRBJ1-1, with 7 nucleotides matching TRBD1. Per germline, CDR1 MGHDK and CDR2 SYGVNS. The junction had 4 bases not matched to a gene; V was cut back by 2 bases and J by 4 bases. The CDR3 sequence is 14 residues long. CDR3 loop: CASSERGQGTEAFF. The DNA of the CDR3 is TGTGCCAGCAGTGAAAGGGGGCAGGGCACTGAAGCTTTCTTT.

A single count supports this clone. The rearrangement uses TRBV2 and TRBJ2-7; TRBD2 might be the D (7 bases). Trimming left V 4 bases short and J 2 bases short, with 21 bases between. The CDR3 contains 17 residues. Per the germline V gene, CDR1 is SNHLY and CDR2 is FYNNEI. The CDR3 region has the DNA TGTGCCAGCAGTGTCCTCCTGGGGGCGGGAGCGGCCTACGAGCAGTACTTC. Translated: CASSVLLGAGAAYEQYF.

This sequence joins TRBV4-3 and TRBJ1-5; D may be TRBD1 (5 bases). The CDR3 totals 15 residues. Per the germline V gene, CDR1 is LGHNA and CDR2 is YSLEER. The V and J ends lost 0 bases and 6 bases respectively, with 12 bases between them. The CDR3 region has the DNA TGCGCCAGCAGCCAAGATAGTCAGGGAGGTCAGCCCCAGCATTTT. It specifies CASSQDSQGGQPQHF.

The rearrangement joins TRBV10-3 to TRBJ2-3; D may match TRBD1 or TRBD2 (5 bases each). The germline V and J ends were trimmed by 2 bases and 8 bases, with 20 bases remaining between them. The CDR3 is 16 amino acids. Germline V CDR1 and CDR2: ENHRY, SYGVKD. CDR3 protein: CAISEEGLTPPGTQYF. CDR3 DNA sequence: TGTGCCATCAGTGAGGAGGGGTTAACTCCGCCGGGTACGCAGTATTTT.

The chain has TRBV29-1 and TRBJ2-1; maybe TRBD2 (5 bases). The CDR3 consists of 12 residues. CDR1 and CDR2 (germline): SQVTM, ANQGSEA. V was trimmed by 2 bases and J by 9 bases, leaving 11 bases between them. CDR3: CSVETSRPEQFF. The CDR3, as DNA: TGCAGCGTTGAAACTAGTCGACCTGAGCAGTTCTTC.

This clone was found once. The CDR3 spells CSVDAQGARDEQFF. In nucleotides, the CDR3 is TGCAGCGTTGATGCCCAGGGGGCGCGGGATGAGCAGTTCTTC. The chain joins TRBV29-1 to TRBJ2-1; 8 positions agree with TRBD1. V dropped 3 bases and J dropped 8; count of bases not matched to a gene: 9. Per germline, CDR1 SQVTM and CDR2 ANQGSEA. CDR3 length: 14 residues.

V and J are TRBV7-6 and TRBJ2-1; tentatively, D is TRBD1 (5 bases). The V end lost 1 base, the J end lost 4 bases, and 11 bases lay between the germline ends. The CDR3 extends over 15 amino acids. Germline CDR1 and CDR2: SGHVS and FNYEAQ. The CDR3 coding sequence is TGTGCCAGCAGCTTAGAGACGACAGCTTACAATGAGCAGTTCTTC. It encodes CASSLETTAYNEQFF.

The chain couples TRBV9 to TRBJ2-7, with a tentative D call TRBD2 (5 bases). The germline gives CDR1 SGDLS, CDR2 YYNGEE. CDR3 size: 14 residues. V shed 4 bases and J shed 2 bases, with 13 bases lying between them. The DNA for the CDR3 is TGTGCCAGCAGCCCCAGTGCGGGTGCCTACGAGCAGTACTTC. This sequence encodes CASSPSAGAYEQYF.

This chain links TRBV5-4 with TRBJ2-2; D may be TRBD1 (6 bases). The CDR3 consists of 18 residues. Germline V CDR1 and CDR2: SGHNT, YYREEE (reference sequence). Trimming left V 1 base short and J 0 bases short, with 16 bases between. In DNA, the CDR3 is TGTGCCAGCAGCTTGACAGGGTCAAACCCAACGAACACCGGGGAGCTGTTTTTT. Protein product: CASSLTGSNPTNTGELFF.